This T cell receptor beta chain derives from a study of CD8 T cells in ankylosing spondylitis. 5'-RACE, quantitative and with molecular barcodes, yielded the TCR beta libraries. TCRdb itself ran the 5' RACE reads through MiXCR, one entry per CDR3 protein. The data show about 220,000 distinct CDR3 sequences, about 10% seen once. V dropped 4 bases and J dropped 5 bases, with 18 bases sitting between them. The germline gives CDR1 SGHRS, CDR2 YFSETQ. The CDR3 is 15 residues long. This clonotype occurred many times. The source of this sequence is a male donor with ankylosing spondylitis or in good health (not recorded which). The chain employs TRBV5-1 and TRBJ1-1, with D possibly matching TRBD1 (5 bases). Sample: blood, either unsorted or a sorted T cell fraction (not recorded which). This chain's CDR3 is CASSEDPGRRTEAFF. In DNA form, the CDR3 reads TGCGCCAGCAGCGAGGACCCAGGGAGGCGTACTGAAGCTTTCTTT.